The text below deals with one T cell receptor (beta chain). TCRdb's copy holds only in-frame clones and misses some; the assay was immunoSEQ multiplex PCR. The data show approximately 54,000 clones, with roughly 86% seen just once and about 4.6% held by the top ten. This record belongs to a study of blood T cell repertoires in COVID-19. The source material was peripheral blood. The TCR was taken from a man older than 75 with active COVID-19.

The CDR3: CASSLGTGMVEQYF. The CDR3 coding sequence is TGTGCCAGCAGCTTAGGGACAGGGATGGTCGAGCAGTACTTC. The genes are TRBV7-2 and TRBJ2-7; 8 nucleotides align to TRBD1. The CDR3 length is 14 residues. Germline CDR1 and CDR2: SGHTA and FQGNSA. V shed 1 base, J shed 6 bases, and the junction held 5 bases outside the gene matches.